A single sample is the source of the 25 T cell receptor beta chains below, sequenced in a study of Graves' ophthalmopathy and Graves' hyperthyroidism (dated by TCRdb to between 2018 and 2020). Sequenced using an Illumina HiSeq 2000. For repertoire sequencing, TCR beta CDR3 regions were amplified from RNA transcripts. The first round was an RT-PCR using HTBI primers with the Qiagen OneStep RT-PCR kit, and this first round was followed by a second-round multiplex PCR, then size selection and purification. Starting from the raw public reads, TCRdb applied fastp trimming at Q25, assembled clones with MiXCR and retained in-frame beta chains. Every entry covers one CDR3 protein and lists the most common genes and DNA from its rows. The sample includes about 590,000 distinct CDR3 sequences, with about two fifths observed a single time. The ten largest clonotypes hold 3.5% to 5% of the sample. Sequencing input: peripheral blood or thyroid tissue (not recorded which). The receptors originated from an adult man with Graves' hyperthyroidism.

CDR3 sequence reads: CASSEWDRGDTQYF. The CDR3 DNA follows: TGTGCCAGCAGTGAATGGGACAGGGGCGACACGCAGTATTTT. This chain links TRBV2 with TRBJ2-3, with 10 bases matching TRBD1. The trim removed 2 bases at V and 9 bases at J, leaving 5 bases unmatched. This CDR3 contains 14 residues. Germline V CDR1 and CDR2: SNHLY, FYNNEI.

This chain connects TRBV7-8 to TRBJ2-6, with 10 bases that match TRBD1. Germline V gene sequence: CDR1 SGHVS, CDR2 FQNEAQ. This CDR3 spans 14 amino acids. The junction had 6 bases not matched to a gene; V was cut back by 5 bases and J by 11 bases. The CDR3 coding sequence is TGTGCCAGCAGCATAGACAGGGGGCCCTACGTCCTGACTTTC. This gives the protein CASSIDRGPYVLTF. Combining the CDR3 with reference TRBV7-8 and TRBJ2-6 gives the whole variable domain GAGVSQSPRYKVAKRGQDVALRCDPISGHVSLFWYQQALGQGPEFLTYFQNEAQLDKSGLPSDRFFAERPEGSVSTLKIQRTQQEDSAVYLCASSIDRGPYVLTFGAGSRLTVL.

Points on this clonotype: Since a much larger clone is just one base distant, this may be a read error. The chain combines TRBV20-1 with TRBJ1-1; D ambiguous. Trimming pared 4 bases from V and 0 bases from J, leaving 6 bases between. The CDR3 is made up of 12 amino acids. Germline CDR1 and CDR2: DFQATT and SNEGSKA (reference sequence). Here the CDR3 reads CSAIKLNTEAFF. In DNA form, the CDR3 reads TGCAGTGCTATCAAGTTGAACACTGAAGCTTTCTTT.

Concerning this clonotype itself: Just one base apart from a much larger clone, this may be a read error. The DNA for the CDR3 is TGTGCCATCAGTGATCCTGGGGGAAAACTGTTTTTT. This sequence encodes CAISDPGGKLFF. The chain combines TRBV10-3 with TRBJ1-4, with D possibly being TRBD1 (5 bases). Germline values: CDR1 ENHRY, CDR2 SYGVKD. V shed 3 bases and J shed 10 bases, with 9 bases lying between them. The CDR3 runs 12 residues.

Points on this clonotype: This clone may be a read error of a much larger clone one base away. The J gene is TRBJ1-4, the V gene TRBV5-1, with 7 bases identical to TRBD1. The CDR3 runs to 14 residues. The germline V gene has CDR1 SGHRS and CDR2 YFSETQ. The CDR3 spells CASSHGTVQEKLFF. The CDR3 DNA follows: TGTGCCAGCAGCCACGGGACAGTGCAAGAAAAACTGTTTTTT.

About this clonotype itself: A much larger clone sits a single nucleotide away, making a read error possible. The chain joins TRBV7-9 to TRBJ1-2; tentative D call: TRBD1 (6 bases). The CDR3 spans 15 residues. Per germline, CDR1 SEHNR and CDR2 FQNEAQ (reference sequence). CDR3 bases: TGCGCCAGCAGCTTGGAGGCGGGACAACTCTATGGCTACATCTTC. Translated, it gives CASSLEAGQLYGYIF.

The chain carries TRBV11-3 and TRBJ1-3, with D uncertain. V was shortened by 1 base and J by 0 bases, with 13 bases between the two germline ends. The V gene's germline CDR1 is SGHNT and CDR2 YENEEA. The CDR3 contains 17 residues. Here the CDR3 reads CASSLGTGRFSGNTIYF. The CDR3 DNA follows: TGTGCCAGCAGCTTAGGGACGGGCAGGTTCTCTGGAAACACCATATATTTT.

This clonotype was detected many times. This rearrangement joins TRBV6-2 or TRBV6-3 to TRBJ2-7; tentatively, D is TRBD2 (5 bases). The CDR3 consists of 13 residues. Trimming left V 5 bases short and J 5 bases short, with 13 bases between. Germline CDR1 is MNHEY and CDR2 is SVGEGT. CDR3 residues: CASSTRDLNEQYF. The CDR3 DNA sequence: TGTGCCAGCAGTACCCGGGATCTCAACGAGCAGTACTTC.

This clonotype was detected many times. This sequence joins TRBV12-3 or TRBV12-4 and TRBJ2-5; D gene unclear. The CDR3 covers 14 residues. Trimming removed 2 bases from V and 10 bases from J, with 17 bases in between. The CDR3 bases are TGTGCCAGCAGTTTAAAGGCTTCTGGGGTGGACCAGTACTTC. Amino acids: CASSLKASGVDQYF.

The V gene is TRBV29-1, the J gene TRBJ1-1, with D uncertain. Per the germline V gene, CDR1 is SQVTM and CDR2 is ANQGSEA. This CDR3 spans 13 amino acids. With 8 bases removed from V and 1 base from J, the gap between germline ends came to 14 bases. The CDR3 DNA reads as TGCAGCCAAGCCCAGGACTGGAACACTGAAGCTTTCTTT. Residues: CSQAQDWNTEAFF.

This sequence joins TRBV7-6 and TRBJ1-2; D possibly corresponds to TRBD1 (5 bases). From germline, CDR1 is SGHVS and CDR2 FNYEAQ. The CDR3 has 14 residues. V lost 1 base, J lost 6 bases, and 12 bases lay in between. This CDR3 is CASSLEGLGNGYTF. CDR3 DNA: TGTGCCAGCAGCTTAGAGGGACTAGGGAATGGCTACACCTTC.

The DNA of the CDR3 is TGTGCCAGCAGTTTAGGGGGGACAGGGGGTCGCAATGAGCAGTACTTC. Its translation is CASSLGGTGGRNEQYF. This chain links TRBV12-3 or TRBV12-4 with TRBJ2-7; TRBD1 matches at 11 bases. The CDR3 loop spans 16 amino acids. V lost 1 base and J lost 7; bases outside the gene matches: 9.

This clonotype was detected many times. V is TRBV6-1 and J is TRBJ1-1, with D uncertain. V gave up 7 bases and J gave up 2 bases, with 11 bases separating them. Germline CDR1 MNHNS, CDR2 SASEGT. The CDR3 totals 13 residues. As DNA, the CDR3 is TGTGCCAGCATGCCCCTTTTCAACACTGAAGCTTTCTTT. Translating gives CASMPLFNTEAFF.

This clonotype was seen repeatedly, ten times or more. This chain links TRBV7-2 with TRBJ1-3; maybe TRBD1 (5 bases). The CDR3 contains 16 residues. In germline, CDR1 is SGHTA, CDR2 FQGNSA. Trimming took off 5 bases at V and 4 bases at J, with 18 bases between the two ends. CDR3 DNA sequence: TGTGCCAGCAGCGCAGAGTCCAGGGTCTCGGGAAACACCATATATTTT. Translation: CASSAESRVSGNTIYF.

This clonotype has ten or more counts. CDR3 nucleotides: TGTGCCAGCAGTTTATCAGCGGGAGGGACGGAGACCCAGTACTTC. Amino acid sequence: CASSLSAGGTETQYF. The V call is TRBV28, the J call TRBJ2-5; 10 nucleotides match TRBD2. Germline V gene lookup returns CDR1 MDHEN and CDR2 SYDVKM. This CDR3 has 15 amino acids. The junction had 4 bases not matched to a gene; V was cut back by 1 base and J by 5 bases.

This clonotype was observed a handful of times. A much larger clone lies a single base off, so this may be a read error. Given the absence of the conserved phenylalanine or tryptophan at the CDR3 end, a read error is likely. V and J are TRBV7-9 and TRBJ2-7; D remains ambiguous. There are 15 residues in the CDR3. Germline V lookup: CDR1 SEHNR, CDR2 FQNEAQ (reference sequence). Trimming pared 5 bases from V and 7 bases from J, leaving 21 bases between. CDR3 nucleotides: TGTGCCAGCAGCCAGACTTCCCTATGGGCTGTGGAGCAGTACCTC. Encoded protein: CASSQTSLWAVEQYL.

Comments on this clonotype: A read error may explain this, as a much larger clone is one base away. The rearrangement joins TRBV5-4 to TRBJ2-2; D is tentatively TRBD1 or TRBD2 (7 bases each). CDR3 size: 15 residues. The germline V and J ends were trimmed by 5 bases and 9 bases, with 20 bases remaining between them. The V gene's germline CDR1 is SGHNT and CDR2 YYREEE (reference sequence). This CDR3 is CASRGGGSFTRELFF. The CDR3 nucleotides are TGTGCCAGCAGAGGGGGCGGGAGCTTTACCAGGGAGCTGTTTTTT.

CDR3 bases: TGTGCCAGCAGCTCTACTAGCGTGAACACAGATACGCAGTATTTT. Translation gives CASSSTSVNTDTQYF. The chain employs TRBV7-9 and TRBJ2-3, with 7 positions matching TRBD2. V lost 4 bases and J lost 2; bases outside the gene matches: 6. The CDR3 covers 15 residues. The germline V gene has CDR1 SEHNR and CDR2 FQNEAQ (reference sequence).

The gene calls are TRBV7-9 and TRBJ2-3; the D gene could be TRBD1 or TRBD2 (5 bases each). There are 16 residues in the CDR3. V was pared by 0 bases and J by 4 bases, with 14 bases between. CDR1 is SEHNR, CDR2 FQNEAQ, per germline (reference sequence). CDR3 protein: CASSLAGPGMADTQYF. As DNA, the CDR3 is TGTGCCAGCAGCTTAGCGGGACCGGGGATGGCAGATACGCAGTATTTT. Complete variable domain (other parts from reference TRBV7-9 and TRBJ2-3): DTGVSQNPRHKITKRGQNVTFRCDPISEHNRLYWYRQTLGQGPEFLTYFQNEAQLEKSRLLSDRFSAERPKGSFSTLEIQRTEQGDSAMYLCASSLAGPGMADTQYFGPGTRLTVL.

This clonotype was picked up many times. The CDR3 nucleotides are TGTGCCAGCAGCGTCGCTAGGGGGAGTGGAGTCGGGGAGCTGTTTTTT. Amino acid sequence: CASSVARGSGVGELFF. The rearrangement links TRBV7-3 to TRBJ2-2; D possibly corresponds to TRBD1 (6 bases). Germline V gene lookup returns CDR1 SGHTA and CDR2 FQGTGA. This CDR3 comprises 16 residues. Between the trimmed V and J ends, which lost 5 bases and 7 bases, there was a span of 20 bases.

The table lists this clonotype with a few counts. This chain links TRBV11-2 with TRBJ2-7; TRBD2 aligns across 13 bases. Unmatched junction bases numbered 11, after V lost 1 base and J lost 5 bases. Germline CDR1 is SGHAT and CDR2 is FQNNGV. The CDR3 totals 18 residues. CDR3 loop: CASSLVAAGTSGANEQYF. The CDR3 coding sequence is TGTGCCAGCAGCTTAGTCGCGGCCGGGACTAGCGGGGCGAACGAGCAGTACTTC.

This clonotype was counted a single time. One end of the junction is discordant with germline, which a read error may explain. The genes are TRBV9 and TRBJ1-6; D uncertain. Germline CDR1 SGDLS, CDR2 YYNGEE. CDR3 length: 15 amino acids. In nucleotides, the CDR3 is TGTGCCAACAGCGTCGGGTCCGAGTTGGTATCACCCCTCCACTTT. Translation: CANSVGSELVSPLHF.

This clonotype showed up just once. The J gene is TRBJ1-5, the V gene TRBV7-8; D is ambiguous. Trimming removed 3 bases from V and 3 bases from J, with 12 bases in between. The CDR3 sequence is 15 residues long. Germline V lookup: CDR1 SGHVS, CDR2 FQNEAQ. The chain's CDR3 is CASSLTSGNNQPQHF. In DNA form, the CDR3 reads TGTGCCAGCAGCTTGACTAGCGGGAACAATCAGCCCCAGCATTTT. Variable domain in full (rest from reference TRBV7-8 and TRBJ1-5): GAGVSQSPRYKVAKRGQDVALRCDPISGHVSLFWYQQALGQGPEFLTYFQNEAQLDKSGLPSDRFFAERPEGSVSTLKIQRTQQEDSAVYLCASSLTSGNNQPQHFGDGTRLSIL.

The genes are TRBV2 and TRBJ2-7; D is possibly TRBD2 (6 bases). With 5 bases removed from V and 7 bases from J, the gap between germline ends came to 15 bases. There are 13 residues in the CDR3. CDR1 and CDR2 (germline): SNHLY, FYNNEI. CDR3 protein: CASSTRRGDEQYF. CDR3 sequence (DNA): TGTGCCAGCAGTACTAGGAGGGGCGATGAGCAGTACTTC.

The table lists this clonotype with many counts. The chain joins TRBV6-6 to TRBJ2-7; 8 positions match TRBD1. Germline V gene lookup returns CDR1 MNHNY and CDR2 SVGAGI (reference sequence). V gave up 4 bases and J gave up 2 bases; unmatched junction bases: 4. The CDR3 consists of 14 residues. CDR3 sequence: CASSFGQGPYEQYF. The CDR3 DNA is TGTGCCAGCAGTTTCGGACAGGGCCCCTACGAGCAGTACTTC.